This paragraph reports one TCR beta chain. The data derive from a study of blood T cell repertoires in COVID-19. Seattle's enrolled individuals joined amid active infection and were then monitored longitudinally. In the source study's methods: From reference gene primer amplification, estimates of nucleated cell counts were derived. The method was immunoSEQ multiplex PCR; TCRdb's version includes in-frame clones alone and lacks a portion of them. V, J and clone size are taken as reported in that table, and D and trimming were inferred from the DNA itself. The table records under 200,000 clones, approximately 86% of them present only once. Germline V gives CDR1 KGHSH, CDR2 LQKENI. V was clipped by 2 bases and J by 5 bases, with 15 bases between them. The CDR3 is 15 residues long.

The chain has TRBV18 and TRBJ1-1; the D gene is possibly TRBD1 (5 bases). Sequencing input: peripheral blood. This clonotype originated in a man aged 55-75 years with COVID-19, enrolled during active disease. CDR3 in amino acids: CASSPLSGRGTEAFF. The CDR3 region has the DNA TGTGCCAGCTCACCATTGTCAGGGCGGGGGACTGAAGCTTTCTTT.